A single sample is the source of the 30 T cell receptor beta chains below, sequenced in a study of T cells in Graves' hyperthyroidism and ophthalmopathy. Amplification yielded TCR beta CDR3 regions, with RNA transcripts as the source. An initial round of RT-PCR targeting the TCR CDR3 relied on the HTBI primer set. A single record per CDR3 protein comes from TCRdb applying MiXCR to the multiplex PCR reads. The sample includes more than 300,000 distinct CDR3 sequences, approximately 18% of them seen just once. The sample comprised blood. The receptor source for this set is a woman aged 25 to 45 with Graves' hyperthyroidism that later progressed to Graves' ophthalmopathy.

This clonotype was observed many times. The chain employs TRBV10-3 and TRBJ2-3; D unresolved. Between the trimmed V and J ends, which lost 5 bases and 1 base, there was a span of 1 base. This CDR3 has 11 residues. Germline CDR1 reads ENHRY; CDR2 reads SYGVKD. DNA of the CDR3: TGTGCCATCAGTCGCACAGATACGCAGTATTTT. It is translated as CAISRTDTQYF.

With regard to this clonotype: One end of the junction fails to match germline, which may point to a read error. The CDR3 DNA sequence: TGCACCAGCAGTTTAACAGGATCAACCTATAATTCACCCCTCCACTTT. This gives the protein CTSSLTGSTYNSPLHF. This rearrangement joins TRBV27 to TRBJ1-6, with D perhaps matching TRBD1 (5 bases). Germline assignment: CDR1 MNHEY and CDR2 SMNVEV (reference sequence). CDR3 length: 16 residues.

The chain is built from TRBV5-1 and TRBJ2-7, with D hard to call. V was pared by 0 bases and J by 5 bases, with 18 bases between. Germline CDR1 SGHRS, CDR2 YFSETQ. CDR3 length: 16 amino acids. The CDR3 reads CASSLGSGYSMDEQYF. In nucleotides, the CDR3 is TGCGCCAGCAGCTTGGGGTCAGGCTATTCTATGGACGAGCAGTACTTC.

This clonotype was observed a few times. The chain employs TRBV20-1 and TRBJ2-1, with 9 bases lining up with TRBD2. CDR1 and CDR2 from the germline V gene are DFQATT and SNEGSKA (reference sequence). The V and J ends lost 8 bases and 7 bases, in that order; junction bases with no gene match: 9. This CDR3 spans 13 amino acids. CDR3 in amino acids: CSCLAGGRNEQFF. The CDR3 DNA reads TGCAGTTGTTTGGCGGGAGGGCGAAATGAGCAGTTCTTC.

As for this clonotype: A much more abundant neighbour one base away suggests this may be a read error. The chain joins TRBV29-1 to TRBJ2-5; 8 bases fit TRBD2. In germline, CDR1 is SQVTM, CDR2 ANQGSEA. CDR3 length: 15 residues. The CDR3 DNA follows: TGCAGAGTTGAGTTAGCGGGAACCTGGCACTTAACCCAGTACTTC. This translates into CRVELAGTWHLTQYF.

This clonotype was counted at least ten times. The V and J genes are TRBV6-2 or TRBV6-3 and TRBJ2-1; 8 nucleotides match TRBD2. The CDR3 runs to 14 residues. CDR1 and CDR2 (germline): MNHEY, SVGEGT. Unmatched junction bases numbered 7, after V lost 4 bases and J lost 8 bases. The DNA for the CDR3 is TGTGCCAGCAGTTTTCGGGGGGGTGGCGATGAGCAGTTCTTC. Its translation: CASSFRGGGDEQFF.

With regard to this clonotype: This may arise from a read error, as a much more abundant clone is one base away. V usage is TRBV12-3 or TRBV12-4 and J usage is TRBJ2-1; 9 nucleotides agree with TRBD2. This CDR3 is 16 amino acids long. The V gene end was trimmed by 7 bases and the J gene end by 4 bases; junction bases not matched to a gene: 11. CDR3 protein: CASIRSLAGNYNEQFF. CDR3 sequence (DNA): TGTGCCAGCATTCGCTCGCTAGCGGGAAATTACAATGAGCAGTTCTTC.

This clonotype was observed at least ten times. This chain connects TRBV27 to TRBJ2-1; 8 bases match TRBD2. The junction had 7 bases not matched to a gene; V was cut back by 3 bases and J by 9 bases. The germline V gene encodes CDR1 MNHEY and CDR2 SMNVEV (reference sequence). This CDR3 is 14 amino acids long. The CDR3 sequence: CASSLYGTSGEQFF. Here the CDR3 DNA reads TGTGCCAGCAGTTTGTACGGGACTAGTGGTGAGCAGTTCTTC.

This clonotype showed up many times. This chain connects TRBV6-1 to TRBJ2-5; no reliable D call. From germline, CDR1 is MNHNS and CDR2 SASEGT. This CDR3 region has 13 residues. Trimming shortened V by 4 bases and J by 3 bases, and 9 bases separated the two germline ends. CDR3 nucleotides: TGTGCCAGCAGTGGTACTTTAGAAGAGACCCAGTACTTC. It yields the protein CASSGTLEETQYF.

The table lists this clonotype with a few counts. The chain joins TRBV19 to TRBJ2-7, with 9 bases lining up with TRBD2. Trimming cost V 4 bases and J 4 bases; bases outside gene matches: 5. Germline V gene data show CDR1 as LNHDA and CDR2 as SQIVND (reference sequence). There are 14 residues in the CDR3. The CDR3 spells CASSKLAGVYEQYF. DNA of the CDR3: TGTGCCAGTAGTAAGTTAGCGGGAGTGTACGAGCAGTACTTC.

This clonotype has at least ten counts. The chain carries TRBV12-3 or TRBV12-4 and TRBJ2-7, with D unresolved. This CDR3 spans 16 amino acids. Trimming took off 11 bases at V and 2 bases at J, with 25 bases between the two ends. CDR3: CASGPTVMSLPYEQYF. The CDR3, as DNA: TGTGCCTCCGGACCCACCGTAATGTCCCTACCCTACGAGCAGTACTTC.

The chain is built from TRBV5-4 and TRBJ2-1; 7 bases are shared with TRBD1. The CDR3 consists of 13 residues. Germline trimming cut 3 bases from V and 6 bases from J; bases unmatched to any gene: 3. Germline CDR1 is SGHNT and CDR2 is YYREEE (reference sequence). In nucleotides, the CDR3 is TGTGCCAGCAGCTCCTGGACAGGCAATGAGCAGTTCTTC. It encodes CASSSWTGNEQFF. Supplemented by reference TRBV5-4 and TRBJ2-1, the full variable domain reads ETGVTQSPTHLIKTRGQQVTLRCSSQSGHNTVSWYQQALGQGPQFIFQYYREEENGRGNFPPRFSGLQFPNYSSELNVNALELDDSALYLCASSSWTGNEQFFGPGTRLTVL.

This clonotype was seen repeatedly, ten times or more. The gene calls are TRBV20-1 and TRBJ2-7; a weak D match, TRBD1 (5 bases). This CDR3 has 12 amino acids. Trimming left V 7 bases short and J 2 bases short, with 12 bases between. Germline CDR1 and CDR2: DFQATT and SNEGSKA (reference sequence). The CDR3 is CSVPGQTYEQYF. DNA for the CDR3: TGCAGTGTCCCAGGACAAACCTACGAGCAGTACTTC.

The chain combines TRBV15 with TRBJ1-1; D not certain. V was cut by 5 bases and J by 1 base, with 8 bases left in between. Per germline, CDR1 LNHNV and CDR2 YYDKDF (reference sequence). The CDR3 spans 13 residues. The CDR3 DNA reads as TGTGCCACCAGCGGCCTTAAGAACACTGAAGCTTTCTTT. Its translation is CATSGLKNTEAFF.

The rearrangement uses TRBV18 and TRBJ2-2; perhaps TRBD2 as D (5 bases). This CDR3 is 15 amino acids long. The V end was cut by 3 bases, the J end by 5 bases, with 13 bases between. CDR1 KGHSH and CDR2 LQKENI come from the germline V gene. CDR3 sequence (DNA): TGTGCCAGCTCACCGAGGGCCGGGATGACCGGGGAGCTGTTTTTT. This translates into CASSPRAGMTGELFF.

The chain recombines TRBV4-1 with TRBJ2-1, with no clear D. The CDR3 is 14 amino acids. CDR1 and CDR2 from the germline V gene are MGHRA and YSYEKL. The V end was cut by 0 bases, the J end by 6 bases, with 9 bases between. CDR3 in DNA: TGCGCCAGCAGCCAAGATCCTGTGGGCAATGAGCAGTTCTTC. It codes for CASSQDPVGNEQFF.

This clonotype occurred many times. The chain's CDR3 is CASSDQTSVYEQYF. The CDR3, as DNA: TGTGCCAGCAGTGACCAGACTAGTGTCTACGAGCAGTACTTC. The chain couples TRBV2 to TRBJ2-7; possibly TRBD2 for D (6 bases). Germline lookup yields CDR1 SNHLY and CDR2 FYNNEI. Trimming removed 3 bases from V and 3 bases from J, with 12 bases in between. The CDR3 is made up of 14 amino acids.

This clonotype was seen many times. The rearrangement joins TRBV3-1 to TRBJ1-5, with 7 bases matching TRBD1. CDR3 length: 14 amino acids. CDR1 LGHDT and CDR2 YNNKEL come from the germline V gene (reference sequence). V lost 1 base, J lost 9 bases, and 6 bases stayed unmatched. CDR3 residues: CASSQGLGGGPQHF. CDR3 coding DNA: TGTGCCAGCAGCCAAGGTTTAGGGGGCGGGCCCCAGCATTTT.

This CDR3 is CASSPIRVGGTDTQYF. The CDR3 bases are TGTGCCAGCAGCCCAATTAGGGTAGGAGGCACAGATACGCAGTATTTT. This sequence joins TRBV6-1 and TRBJ2-3, with unresolved D. Germline V lookup: CDR1 MNHNS, CDR2 SASEGT. The CDR3 is 16 amino acids. The V gene lost 6 bases and the J gene lost 1 base, with 17 bases spanning the gap.

This clonotype has at least ten counts. This sequence joins TRBV19 and TRBJ2-3; weak D call: TRBD1 (5 bases). Germline V lookup: CDR1 LNHDA, CDR2 SQIVND (reference sequence). The V end lost 6 bases, the J end lost 2 bases, and 15 bases lay between the germline ends. The length of the CDR3 is 15 residues. The CDR3 reads CASRAEDSNTDTQYF. As DNA, the CDR3 is TGTGCCAGTAGGGCGGAAGACAGCAACACAGATACGCAGTATTTT.

This clonotype was detected many times. The chain recombines TRBV6-1 with TRBJ2-7; possibly TRBD1 or TRBD2 for D (5 bases each). V dropped 8 bases and J dropped 3 bases, with 26 bases sitting between them. From germline, CDR1 is MNHNS and CDR2 SASEGT. The CDR3 contains 17 residues. The CDR3 DNA reads TGTGCCAGCCCCGATAGGTTCCGGGCCTCAGGGAGCTACGAGCAGTACTTC. As protein: CASPDRFRASGSYEQYF.

The V call is TRBV7-8, the J call TRBJ2-2; 7 positions agree with TRBD2. This CDR3 contains 17 residues. Germline loops: CDR1 SGHVS, CDR2 FQNEAQ. Germline trimming cut 3 bases from V and 5 bases from J; bases unmatched to any gene: 12. The CDR3 DNA reads TGTGCCAGCAGCTTGTTGGTGGTGGGACTACTGACCGGGGAGCTGTTTTTT. Protein: CASSLLVVGLLTGELFF.

This clonotype has at least ten counts. The chain employs TRBV20-1 and TRBJ2-2, with 11 positions matching TRBD2. This CDR3 has 16 residues. The germline gives CDR1 DFQATT, CDR2 SNEGSKA (reference sequence). The V gene end was trimmed by 6 bases and the J gene end by 5 bases; junction bases not matched to a gene: 11. The CDR3 loop is CSAAQPTSGGTGELFF. In DNA form, the CDR3 reads TGCAGTGCAGCACAGCCAACTAGCGGGGGAACCGGGGAGCTGTTTTTT.

The V call is TRBV20-1, the J call TRBJ1-2, with D unclear. The germline V and J ends were trimmed by 5 bases and 6 bases, with 19 bases remaining between them. CDR1 and CDR2 (germline): DFQATT, SNEGSKA (reference sequence). CDR3 length: 14 amino acids. The CDR3 here is CSAWTFPQGDGYTF. The CDR3 nucleotides read TGCAGTGCTTGGACTTTTCCTCAAGGAGATGGCTACACCTTC.

The chain carries TRBV4-2 and TRBJ2-3; D ambiguous. Germline V gene data show CDR1 as LGHNA and CDR2 as YNFKEQ. CDR3 length: 15 amino acids. V gave up 0 bases and J gave up 4 bases, with 11 bases separating them. For the CDR3, the DNA is TGTGCCAGCAGCCAAGAGAGGCTAGATGCAGATACGCAGTATTTT. Translated: CASSQERLDADTQYF.

This clonotype has at least ten counts. The chain couples TRBV29-1 to TRBJ2-5, with 8 bases fitting TRBD2. Germline CDR1 reads SQVTM; CDR2 reads ANQGSEA. The CDR3 totals 14 residues. J was trimmed by 1 base and V by 5 bases; bases with no gene match: 6. The CDR3 coding sequence is TGCAGCGTTCCCCTCGGGGGGGCCCAAGAGACCCAGTACTTC. This sequence encodes CSVPLGGAQETQYF.

This chain links TRBV4-1 with TRBJ1-1, with 8 bases matching TRBD1. There are 16 residues in the CDR3. V gave up 4 bases and J gave up 4 bases; unmatched junction bases: 11. Germline lookup yields CDR1 MGHRA and CDR2 YSYEKL. The CDR3 loop reads CASSRPDRGIGTEAFF. CDR3 bases: TGCGCCAGCAGCCGCCCCGACAGGGGAATCGGCACTGAAGCTTTCTTT.

This clonotype was observed at least ten times. V usage is TRBV28 and J usage is TRBJ2-1; D possibly corresponds to TRBD1 (6 bases). Germline V lookup: CDR1 MDHEN, CDR2 SYDVKM. Trimming took 8 bases from V and 9 from J, leaving 23 bases between them. The CDR3 totals 15 residues. CDR3 loop: CASSETGSTWGEQFF. The DNA for the CDR3 is TGTGCCAGCTCAGAAACAGGGTCCACCTGGGGTGAGCAGTTCTTC.

This clonotype has at least ten counts. The chain uses TRBV28 and TRBJ1-4; D call uncertain. Germline V gene lookup returns CDR1 MDHEN and CDR2 SYDVKM. This CDR3 comprises 14 residues. Between the trimmed V and J ends, which lost 2 bases and 0 bases, there was a span of 4 bases. This CDR3 reads CASSLDSTNEKLFF. The CDR3 region has the DNA TGTGCCAGCAGTTTAGACTCAACTAATGAAAAACTGTTTTTT.

The rearrangement joins TRBV5-6 to TRBJ2-4; D might be TRBD1 (5 bases). In germline, CDR1 is SGHDT, CDR2 YYEEEE. The V gene lost 0 bases and the J gene lost 13 bases, with 11 bases spanning the gap. The CDR3 has 12 amino acids. The CDR3 is CASSLGQGVQYF. The CDR3 DNA sequence: TGTGCCAGCAGCTTGGGTCAGGGTGTACAGTACTTC.